This passage covers 5 T cell receptor beta chains from one sample sequenced in a study of read filtering for tumor transcriptome and immune sequencing (TCRdb year 2020). TCRdb names Illumina HiSeq 4000 as the instrument used. Starting from about 400 ng RNA, TCR libraries were constructed with the Immunoverse kit using molecular barcoded adaptors that cover the alpha/delta and beta/gamma chains. Using fastp trimming at Q25 and MiXCR clonotype assembly, TCRdb reanalyzed the public sequencing data and kept in-frame beta chains. Duplicate CDR3 protein sequences are folded into a single record with the most common DNA and genes. The sample records around 33,000 distinct CDR3 sequences, approximately 17% of which are singletons. Of the sample, roughly 17% falls within the top ten clones. Sequences were obtained from a population of CD138-negative cells sorted from bone marrow. Taken with the paper, the label for cell subset or site translates to: bone marrow mononuclear cells depleted of CD138+ plasma/myeloma cells by negative magnetic selection. These receptors were taken from a donor at least 40 years old with multiple myeloma.

The table lists this clonotype with many counts. The V and J genes are TRBV6-5 and TRBJ2-1, with TRBD2 matching 10 bases. Trimming cost V 7 bases and J 10 bases; bases outside gene matches: 10. The germline V gene has CDR1 MNHEY and CDR2 SVGAGI. The CDR3 is 14 amino acids. The CDR3 is CASTSGGGIREQFF. CDR3 nucleotide sequence: TGTGCCAGCACGAGCGGGGGGGGAATTAGGGAGCAGTTCTTC.

This clonotype was seen ten or more times. The rearrangement uses TRBV24-1 and TRBJ1-1; no reliable D call. The V end was cut by 9 bases, the J end by 1 base, with 8 bases between. This CDR3 has 12 amino acids. Germline-derived CDR1 and CDR2 are KGHDR and SFDVKD. The CDR3 DNA reads as TGTGCCACCCGAGGACCGAACACTGAAGCTTTCTTT. This translates into CATRGPNTEAFF.

This clonotype was counted ten times or more. The chain couples TRBV7-3 to TRBJ1-1, with TRBD1 as a possible D gene (6 bases). The CDR3 totals 16 residues. The germline gives CDR1 SGHTA, CDR2 FQGTGA. V was trimmed by 5 bases and J by 0 bases, leaving 16 bases between them. The CDR3 here is CASSPEGHRVNTEAFF. The CDR3 coding sequence is TGTGCCAGCAGCCCTGAGGGGCACAGGGTGAACACTGAAGCTTTCTTT.

Many counts were recorded for this clonotype. The DNA is omitted, as the CDR3 cannot be located on it reliably, and the CDR3 follows TCRdb's listing. V gene TRBV28 combines with J gene TRBJ1-5. Ends included, the CDR3 has 15 residues. Germline V CDR1 and CDR2: MDHEN, SYDVKM. CDR3 amino acids: CASSLFLYSNQPQHF.

This clonotype was picked up one time. A much larger clone sits a single nucleotide away, making a read error possible. The J gene is TRBJ2-3, the V gene TRBV20-1; 11 bases are shared with TRBD2. This CDR3 spans 15 amino acids. Germline V gene lookup returns CDR1 DFQATT and CDR2 SNEGSKA (reference sequence). CDR3 protein: CSALAGGTSTDTQCF. For the CDR3, the DNA is TGCAGTGCCCTAGCGGGGGGAACTAGCACAGATACGCAGTGTTTT.